A single count supports the clone carrying this T cell receptor (beta chain). Between the trimmed V and J ends, which lost 6 bases and 1 base, there was a span of 12 bases. This CDR3 is 15 amino acids long. Looked up from germline, CDR1 is MNHNY and CDR2 is SVGAGI (reference sequence). Assay: immunoSEQ multiplex PCR; the TCRdb copy retains only in-frame clones and omits some. The sample lists tens of thousands of clones; around nine tenths were seen once. This entry belongs to a study of control samples from healthy donors and cancer patients. Source material: PBMCs. J is TRBJ2-2 and V is TRBV6-6, with D possibly matching TRBD1 (6 bases). The receptor's source is a man aged 55-75 years with colorectal cancer. The CDR3 loop is CASRRQAMNTGELFF. The CDR3 nucleotides are TGTGCCAGCAGACGACAGGCGATGAACACCGGGGAGCTGTTTTTT.